Listed here are 20 T cell receptor beta chains from one sample, sequenced in a study of T-cell memory formation after mild COVID-19. One entry per CDR3 protein results from TCRdb running MiXCR on the 5' RACE reads. The sample holds about 160,000 distinct CDR3 sequences, roughly 28% seen once. Sample: PBMCs or a T cell subset sorted from them (not recorded which). The receptors derive from an adult woman who had mild COVID-19 (a few samples of this study predate the infection). Cell type and time point are not known.

This clonotype occurred a few times. This chain joins TRBV6-2 or TRBV6-3 and TRBJ2-1; D gene ambiguous. This CDR3 is built from 13 residues. The germline V gene encodes CDR1 MNHEY and CDR2 SVGEGT. Between the trimmed V and J ends, which lost 5 bases and 9 bases, there was a span of 14 bases. This CDR3 is CASSPTDWGEQFF. For the CDR3, the DNA is TGTGCCAGCAGTCCAACTGACTGGGGTGAGCAGTTCTTC.

This clonotype turned up a few times. The chain links TRBV12-3 or TRBV12-4 to TRBJ2-5; D is unclear. The V and J ends lost 3 bases and 3 bases respectively, with 8 bases between them. This CDR3 has 13 amino acids. CDR3 nucleotides: TGTGCCAGCAGTTTTGGGCAGAAAGAGACCCAGTACTTC. Protein: CASSFGQKETQYF.

The genes are TRBV6-5 and TRBJ2-5, with 7 nucleotides matching TRBD2. The CDR3 is made up of 17 amino acids. CDR1 is MNHEY, CDR2 SVGAGI, per germline. Losses at the gene ends were 0 bases for V and 2 bases for J; bases not matched to a gene: 9. CDR3 bases: TGTGCCAGCAGTTACTCCTTCCTAGCGGACCTGCAAGAGACCCAGTACTTC. This codes for CASSYSFLADLQETQYF.

This chain uses TRBV4-2 with TRBJ2-1; 10 nucleotides align to TRBD2. CDR3 length: 15 residues. J gave up 8 bases and V 2 bases, and 6 bases lay outside the gene matches. CDR1 is LGHNA, CDR2 YNFKEQ, per germline. CDR3 in DNA: TGTGCCAGCAGCCAACTAGCGGGAGATTTGGATGAGCAGTTCTTC. Protein product: CASSQLAGDLDEQFF.

The chain has TRBV9 and TRBJ2-1; 8 positions agree with TRBD1. V gave up 4 bases and J gave up 7 bases; unmatched junction bases: 7. CDR1 and CDR2 (germline): SGDLS, YYNGEE. The CDR3 runs to 14 residues. CDR3 sequence: CASSPGQGTNEQFF. The CDR3 DNA reads as TGTGCCAGCAGCCCAGGACAGGGAACAAATGAGCAGTTCTTC.

This clonotype was counted only a few times. V gene TRBV28 combines with J gene TRBJ2-7; a possible D gene is TRBD2 (5 bases). This CDR3 spans 14 amino acids. V shed 5 bases and J shed 5 bases, with 16 bases lying between them. CDR1 and CDR2 (germline): MDHEN, SYDVKM. The CDR3 here is CASSPGWTSDEQYF. Written as DNA, the CDR3 is TGTGCCAGCAGTCCCGGCTGGACTTCGGACGAGCAGTACTTC. Looking up the rest from reference TRBV28 and TRBJ2-7 gives the full variable domain: DVKVTQSSRYLVKRTGEKVFLECVQDMDHENMFWYRQDPGLGLRLIYFSYDVKMKEKGDIPEGYSVSREKKERFSLILESASTNQTSMYLCASSPGWTSDEQYFGPGTRLTVT.

In this sample, this clonotype turned up once. The gene calls are TRBV9 and TRBJ2-7; the D call may be TRBD1 or TRBD2 (5 bases each). Germline loops: CDR1 SGDLS, CDR2 YYNGEE. The CDR3 extends over 15 amino acids. Trimming shortened V by 0 bases and J by 3 bases, and 13 bases separated the two germline ends. The CDR3 protein is CASSVEDSGGYEQYF. CDR3 sequence (DNA): TGTGCCAGCAGCGTAGAAGACTCTGGGGGCTACGAGCAGTACTTC.

V gene TRBV7-9 combines with J gene TRBJ2-3; 8 nucleotides align to TRBD1. The CDR3 covers 16 residues. Looked up from germline, CDR1 is SEHNR and CDR2 is FQNEAQ (reference sequence). Losses at the gene ends were 5 bases for V and 0 bases for J; bases not matched to a gene: 7. The CDR3 protein is CASSRTGSPSTDTQYF. The CDR3 DNA reads TGTGCCAGCAGCAGGACAGGGAGTCCTAGCACAGATACGCAGTATTTT.

The chain is built from TRBV4-3 and TRBJ2-1; D gene unclear. Trimming shortened V by 0 bases and J by 2 bases, and 14 bases separated the two germline ends. Germline lookup yields CDR1 LGHNA and CDR2 YSLEER. This CDR3 has 17 residues. DNA for the CDR3: TGCGCCAGCAGCCAAGATTGGGCTAGTGGGACCTACAATGAGCAGTTCTTC. This translates into CASSQDWASGTYNEQFF.

The chain is built from TRBV5-4 and TRBJ2-3; 12 nucleotides match TRBD2. Germline CDR1 SGHNT, CDR2 YYREEE (reference sequence). Trimming at V came to 4 bases and at J to 3 bases, leaving 6 bases not matched to a gene. CDR3 length equals 16 residues. The CDR3: CASSRGTSGQTDTQYF. The CDR3 DNA is TGTGCCAGCAGCAGGGGGACTAGCGGGCAAACAGATACGCAGTATTTT.

This clonotype was recorded a few times. The chain is built from TRBV4-2 and TRBJ2-5; D is unresolved. Trimming shortened V by 1 base and J by 1 base, and 10 bases separated the two germline ends. The CDR3 consists of 15 residues. Germline values: CDR1 LGHNA, CDR2 YNFKEQ. The CDR3 is CASSQGSGPQETQYF. Here the CDR3 DNA reads TGTGCCAGCAGCCAAGGATCCGGACCCCAAGAGACCCAGTACTTC.

This clonotype has at least ten counts. The gene calls are TRBV7-2 and TRBJ1-3, with 9 bases fitting TRBD1. Per the germline V gene, CDR1 is SGHTA and CDR2 is FQGNSA. V was pared by 4 bases and J by 4 bases, with 2 bases of the junction left unmatched. This CDR3 region has 14 residues. The CDR3 bases are TGTGCCAGCAGCTCCGGGACAGGGGGAAACACCATATATTTT. Encoded protein: CASSSGTGGNTIYF.

The chain combines TRBV2 with TRBJ2-2; D perhaps matches TRBD1 (5 bases). V was trimmed by 6 bases and J by 7 bases, leaving 9 bases between them. The CDR3 loop spans 12 amino acids. CDR1 and CDR2 (germline): SNHLY, FYNNEI. DNA of the CDR3: TGTGCCAGCAGACGAGACAGCGGGGAGCTGTTTTTT. It yields the protein CASRRDSGELFF.

This clonotype was observed a few times. The rearrangement uses TRBV29-1 and TRBJ2-7; D perhaps matches TRBD1 (5 bases). Deletions cut 7 bases from V and 1 base from J, with 14 bases between. The CDR3 totals 13 residues. The germline CDR1 and CDR2 sequences are SQVTM and ANQGSEA. CDR3 amino acids: CSGVTALSYEQYF. DNA of the CDR3: TGCAGCGGGGTGACAGCCCTGTCCTACGAGCAGTACTTC.

This clonotype showed up just a few times. The chain joins TRBV7-3 to TRBJ2-1; TRBD1 aligns across 7 bases. The CDR3 length is 18 residues. After removal of 1 base from V and 4 bases from J, the junction contained 13 bases not matched to a gene. Germline V CDR1 and CDR2: SGHTA, FQGTGA. The CDR3 DNA is TGTGCCAGCAGCTTAAATCCGACAGGGTCTTTCTCGTACAATGAGCAGTTCTTC. Translated: CASSLNPTGSFSYNEQFF.

The V gene is TRBV6-2 or TRBV6-3, the J gene TRBJ2-1; D unresolved. CDR1 is MNHEY and CDR2 is SVGEGT in the germline V gene. Deletions cut 6 bases from V and 4 bases from J, with 7 bases between. This CDR3 comprises 12 residues. For the CDR3, the DNA is TGTGCCAGCAGCCGGCCATACAATGAGCAGTTCTTC. As protein: CASSRPYNEQFF.

This clonotype was counted a few times. CDR3 in DNA: TGTGCCAGCAGCCCCAGGAGCGGGGTCGGCACAGATACGCAGTATTTT. Amino acids: CASSPRSGVGTDTQYF. V and J are TRBV3-1 and TRBJ2-3; 7 bases line up with TRBD2. After removal of 4 bases from V and 1 base from J, the junction contained 8 bases not matched to a gene. The V gene's germline CDR1 is LGHDT and CDR2 YNNKEL (reference sequence). CDR3 length equals 16 residues.

The rearrangement joins TRBV20-1 to TRBJ2-5; 8 nucleotides line up with TRBD1. Trimming at V came to 0 bases and at J to 5 bases, leaving 11 bases not matched to a gene. Germline values: CDR1 DFQATT, CDR2 SNEGSKA (reference sequence). The CDR3 runs to 16 residues. In nucleotides, the CDR3 is TGCAGTGCTAGAGATGGACGCAGGGGGCAGAGGGAGACCCAGTACTTC. Its protein product is CSARDGRRGQRETQYF.

This clonotype was counted between two and nine times. The CDR3 nucleotides are TGTGCCTGGAAGGGCAACACCGGGGAGCTGTTTTTT. Translating it yields CAWKGNTGELFF. V and J are TRBV30 and TRBJ2-2; no definite D call. The CDR3 extends over 12 amino acids. V lost 4 bases and J 2 bases, leaving 5 bases between the germline ends. The germline V gene encodes CDR1 GTSNPN and CDR2 SVGIG (reference sequence).

This clonotype was seen more than once but under ten times. The rearrangement joins TRBV7-3 to TRBJ1-2, with 8 bases lining up with TRBD1. With 4 bases clipped from V and 7 bases from J, the junction kept 8 bases outside the gene matches. This CDR3 has 14 residues. Germline CDR1 SGHTA, CDR2 FQGTGA. For the CDR3, the DNA is TGTGCCAGCAGCTCGCAGGGGGCCGATCGTGGCTACACCTTC. As protein: CASSSQGADRGYTF.